Shown below are 14 T cell receptor beta chains from a single sample sequenced in a study of monozygotic twins with inflammatory bowel disease. TCRdb reworked the 5' RACE reads into one entry per CDR3 protein, no DNA. The specimen's table records 400,000 or so distinct CDR3 sequences. Sequencing was done on a sample of blood. Receptors originate from a human donor with ulcerative colitis or Crohn's disease, or a healthy co-twin of an affected twin (not recorded which).

The chain has TRBV7-2 and TRBJ1-5; TCRdb's D call of TRBD1 is untestable without DNA. Germline V gene data show CDR1 as SGHTA and CDR2 as FQGNSA. This CDR3 region has 16 residues. The CDR3 spells CASSWGSGTANQPQHF.

This chain connects TRBV29-1 to TRBJ2-1; TCRdb proposes TRBD1, but this gene call is untestable without DNA. This CDR3 region has 12 residues. CDR1 is SQVTM and CDR2 is ANQGSEA in the germline V gene. CDR3 protein: CIVEGGRVEQFF.

V usage is TRBV7-8 and J usage is TRBJ2-1; with no DNA, the TCRdb D assignment of TRBD1 cannot be verified. The CDR3 totals 17 residues. Germline assignment: CDR1 SGHVS and CDR2 FQNEAQ. The CDR3 spells CASSLANAGWSYNEQFF.

The V gene is TRBV19, the J gene TRBJ1-5; TCRdb indicates TRBD1, and absent DNA this call remains unverified. This CDR3 has 14 residues. CDR1 is LNHDA, CDR2 SQIVND, per germline (reference sequence). This chain's CDR3 is CASIPEGSNQPQHF.

The J gene is TRBJ2-4, the V gene TRBV28; TCRdb's D gene call, TRBD2, goes unchecked for lack of DNA. CDR3 size: 17 residues. Germline CDR1 MDHEN, CDR2 SYDVKM. The CDR3: CASSLGAAGGPKNIQYF.

The rearrangement links TRBV4-3 to TRBJ1-3. Germline V gene sequence: CDR1 LGHNA, CDR2 YSLEER. The CDR3 sequence is 13 residues long. CDR3 protein: CASSQDLDRSIYF.

The V call is TRBV10-3, the J call TRBJ1-6; TCRdb indicates TRBD1, and absent DNA this call remains unverified. The CDR3 runs 14 residues. The V gene's germline CDR1 is ENHRY and CDR2 SYGVKD. CDR3 in amino acids: CAIRGQDYNSPLHF.

The gene calls are TRBV10-3 and TRBJ1-1. Germline values: CDR1 ENHRY, CDR2 SYGVKD. The CDR3 length is 15 residues. CDR3 sequence: CAISESELANTEAFF.

The CDR3 spells CASSSREAGGDQPQHF. V gene TRBV12-3 or TRBV12-4 combines with J gene TRBJ1-5; TCRdb names TRBD1, which stays unverified in the absence of DNA. This CDR3 is 16 amino acids long.

V gene TRBV4-1 combines with J gene TRBJ1-5; there is no DNA to check the TCRdb D call of TRBD1. The CDR3 has 12 residues. The V gene's germline CDR1 is MGHRA and CDR2 YSYEKL. The CDR3 loop reads CASSQPGQPQHF.

The V gene is TRBV27, the J gene TRBJ2-5; TCRdb lists TRBD2, though no DNA is available to test this call. Per germline, CDR1 MNHEY and CDR2 SMNVEV (reference sequence). The CDR3 sequence is 15 residues long. The CDR3 sequence is CASSMGGQGRKTQYF.

The chain joins TRBV18 to TRBJ2-3. The CDR3 extends over 15 amino acids. CDR1 is KGHSH, CDR2 LQKENI, per germline. The CDR3 is CASSPGLGSTDTQYF. Supplemented by reference TRBV18 and TRBJ2-3, the full variable domain reads NAGVMQNPRHLVRRRGQEARLRCSPMKGHSHVYWYRQLPEEGLKFMVYLQKENIIDESGMPKERFSAEFPKEGPSILRIQQVVRGDSAAYFCASSPGLGSTDTQYFGPGTRLTVL.

The genes are TRBV24-1 and TRBJ2-3; TCRdb calls TRBD1, which cannot be checked without DNA. In germline, CDR1 is KGHDR, CDR2 SFDVKD. The CDR3 covers 14 residues. The CDR3 sequence: CATSDPGGEDTQYF.

This chain uses TRBV3-1 with TRBJ2-7; TCRdb's assignment of TRBD2 cannot be checked, as there is no DNA. Germline CDR1 and CDR2: LGHDT and YNNKEL (reference sequence). The CDR3 has 15 residues. CDR3 sequence reads: CASSQVGLAGWEQYF.